The next 8 T cell receptor beta chains were all read from a single sample in a study of T-cell memory formation after mild COVID-19. TCRdb re-called the 5' RACE reads with MiXCR, one entry per CDR3 protein. The repertoire holds roughly 620,000 distinct CDR3 sequences, with over 15% as singletons. Sequencing input: PBMCs or a T cell subset sorted from them (not recorded which). These receptor sequences come from an adult woman who had mild COVID-19 (a few samples of this study predate the infection). Cell type and time point are not known.

The V and J genes are TRBV7-2 and TRBJ2-7; TRBD1 matches 7 bases. This CDR3 comprises 16 residues. Losses at the gene ends were 6 bases for V and 6 bases for J; bases not matched to a gene: 17. Germline V CDR1 and CDR2: SGHTA, FQGNSA. The CDR3 bases are TGTGCCAGCAGGATCCGGGACAGTCCCCCTTATGTCGAGCAGTACTTC. This codes for CASRIRDSPPYVEQYF.

Only one count was recorded for this clonotype. V is TRBV5-1 and J is TRBJ2-1; 15 bases match TRBD2. V lost 4 bases to trimming and J lost 8 bases; unmatched junction nucleotides: 13. The CDR3 runs to 18 residues. The germline V gene encodes CDR1 SGHRS and CDR2 YFSETQ. In DNA, the CDR3 is TGCGCCAGCAGCCTACGGACTAGCGGGGGGGCCTGGAGTTATGAGCAGTTCTTC. Amino acid sequence: CASSLRTSGGAWSYEQFF. Variable domain in full (rest from reference TRBV5-1 and TRBJ2-1): KAGVTQTPRYLIKTRGQQVTLSCSPISGHRSVSWYQQTPGQGLQFLFEYFSETQRNKGNFPGRFSGRQFSNSRSEMNVSTLELGDSALYLCASSLRTSGGAWSYEQFFGPGTRLTVL.

This chain uses TRBV6-5 with TRBJ2-1; 14 nucleotides agree with TRBD2. The CDR3 consists of 15 residues. CDR1 and CDR2 from the germline V gene are MNHEY and SVGAGI. With 6 bases clipped from V and 14 bases from J, the junction kept 12 bases outside the gene matches. The CDR3 sequence: CASRAGTSGSILEFF. For the CDR3, the DNA is TGTGCCAGCAGGGCCGGGACTAGCGGGAGCATCTTAGAGTTCTTC.

The CDR3: CASSSPGLAGSGTDTQYF. The CDR3 coding sequence is TGTGCCAGCAGCTCGCCGGGACTAGCGGGATCCGGCACAGATACGCAGTATTTT. V usage is TRBV7-3 and J usage is TRBJ2-3; 13 nucleotides line up with TRBD2. Losses at the gene ends were 4 bases for V and 1 base for J; bases not matched to a gene: 8. CDR3 length equals 18 residues. Looked up from germline, CDR1 is SGHTA and CDR2 is FQGTGA.

In this sample, this clonotype turned up many times. The J gene is TRBJ2-5, the V gene TRBV9; no reliable D call. Germline-derived CDR1 and CDR2 are SGDLS and YYNGEE. Trimming left V 0 bases short and J 1 base short, with 16 bases between. The CDR3 spans 17 residues. CDR3 in DNA: TGTGCCAGCAGCGTAGGGCTAGTGGGTACTATCCAAGAGACCCAGTACTTC. This translates into CASSVGLVGTIQETQYF.

The chain has TRBV20-1 and TRBJ1-2, with TRBD1 matching 8 bases. Germline V gene sequence: CDR1 DFQATT, CDR2 SNEGSKA (reference sequence). This CDR3 is 12 amino acids long. J was trimmed by 4 bases and V by 5 bases; bases with no gene match: 3. Here the CDR3 DNA reads TGCAGTGCTCGACAGGGGATCTATGGCTACACCTTC. This encodes CSARQGIYGYTF.

This chain uses TRBV11-2 with TRBJ2-5; 7 bases fit TRBD2. V lost 4 bases, J lost 5 bases, and 4 bases stayed unmatched. Germline assignment: CDR1 SGHAT and CDR2 FQNNGV. CDR3 size: 13 residues. The DNA of the CDR3 is TGTGCCAGCAGCTACGGACTAGGGGAGACCCAGTACTTC. Residues: CASSYGLGETQYF.

The V call is TRBV7-9, the J call TRBJ1-1, with D possibly being TRBD1 (6 bases). Germline V gene sequence: CDR1 SEHNR, CDR2 FQNEAQ (reference sequence). CDR3 size: 13 residues. The V and J ends lost 6 bases and 5 bases respectively, with 13 bases between them. The CDR3 bases are TGTGCCAGCAGGGAGGCAGGGGTGACTGAAGCTTTCTTT. Its translation is CASREAGVTEAFF.